This T cell receptor beta chain was obtained from a study of human T cells and chemical hapten exposure. Study in general: Small volume differences among pooled libraries mainly caused per-sample TCR yield variation. Study-wide points: Compared with pre-sensitization or healthy control sets, expanded TCRs clustered more.

TCRdb independently ran MiXCR on the RACE reads; one entry per CDR3 protein. The sample lists 350,000 to 400,000 distinct CDR3 sequences, more than 4.5% occurring once. Trimming took 3 bases from V and 5 from J; bases not matched to a gene: 7. CDR1 is MDHEN, CDR2 SYDVKM, per germline. The CDR3 length is 15 residues. This clonotype was detected many times. Antigen specificity is unknown. Stated time point: pre-sensitization, week 0. Treatment given: therapeutic diphenylcyclopropenone sensitization with weekly scalp DPC. Sequenced here: whole blood, sampled in connection with sensitization to the hapten diphenylcyclopropenone (DPC). The chain uses TRBV28 and TRBJ2-1; 7 bases line up with TRBD2. This clonotype originated in a woman in her forties or fifties with alopecia areata. Some clones in this sample may be carry-over from other donors' samples. The CDR3: CASSLWRESDNEQFF. The DNA for the CDR3 is TGTGCCAGCAGTTTGTGGCGGGAGAGCGACAATGAGCAGTTCTTC.